This T cell receptor beta chain comes out of a study of shared clonotypes between healthy human individuals. Background on the study: Donors consisted of two women and three men between 18 and 49. Findings and caveats of the study: Researchers sampled blood only, noting tissue repertoires likely differ.

A few counts support this clone. Its antigen is unidentified. At the deep level, the assay was run. Per the original data handling: ImmunoSEQ sequences covered only the junction and lacked quality scores; filtering therefore differed. Only in-frame clones appear in the TCRdb table, and some are missing; sequencing was by immunoSEQ multiplex PCR. From that table come the V and J calls and clone size; the DNA was used to work out D and trimming. The sample contains about 490,000 clones, 79% of which appear only once. The source is a woman aged 35 to 49 in good health. Some clones in this sample may be carry-over from other donors' samples. Sequencing was carried out using PBMCs.

The CDR3 nucleotides read TGCGCCAGCAGCTTGTTACAGGGGAACGAGCAGTACTTC. Its translation: CASSLLQGNEQYF. The chain couples TRBV5-1 to TRBJ2-7; 7 bases line up with TRBD1. The trim removed 1 base at V and 5 bases at J, leaving 3 bases unmatched. The germline V gene has CDR1 SGHRS and CDR2 YFSETQ. The CDR3 sequence is 13 residues long.